This section outlines one T cell receptor beta chain sequence together with its context. There are a few counts of this clonotype. Which antigen it targets is not known. Base qualities were left out, and no much larger clone turns up one base away. The donors were roughly 40 Caucasian individuals from Russia, aged roughly 6 to 100 years, who were systemically healthy. About 9.8 milliliters of peripheral blood were drawn from each donor into EDTA-treated Vacutainer tubes. PBMCs were isolated by Ficoll-Paque density-gradient centrifugation, with at least 7 million obtained per sample. Total RNA, at least 6 micrograms per sample, was extracted from PBMCs with Trizol reagent. The percentages of naive CD45RAhigh/CD27high T cells were determined by flow cytometry on a PBMC aliquot from every donor. This sample was taken from a study of blood T cells in healthy people across ages (dated by TCRdb to the mid-2010s). Turning to the overall study: In model experiments, template switching captured roughly one uniquely barcoded TCR beta cDNA molecule for every two T cells. To track age-related changes in TCR beta repertoire diversity, the study relied on deep sequencing normalized with unique cDNA molecular identifiers. Four age groups were formed from the donors: young (average approximately 15 years), middle-aged (more than 35), aged (approximately 60) and long-lived (82). To avoid experimental bias, donors of different ages were spread randomly across the sequencing lanes. For two donors (one aged 18 to 30 and one aged 80 or older), the study analyzed two additional independent replicas of 1 million unique cDNA reads from the same blood draw.

The library was produced with 5' RACE. Instrument on record: Illumina HiSeq 2500. A second PCR of about 6 to 12 cycles was run with a J-beta primer mix and a sample-barcoded 5' primer. Each TCR beta cDNA molecule received a unique molecular identifier from a template-switch 5' adaptor carrying 12 random nucleotides. Each sample yielded at least 3 million CDR3-containing paired-end reads. All of the RNA was converted into first-strand cDNA using the Mint cDNA synthesis kit, with a TRBC-specific oligonucleotide serving as the primer. After uracil-DNA glycosylase treatment, a first 18-cycle PCR used universal primers M1SS and BC2_uni_R on all cDNA. The paper's data handling went like this. Each sample was normalized by randomly selecting 1 million high-quality reads, each carrying a distinct molecular identifier. Reads with shared molecular identifiers were discarded instead of being binned into consensus sequences. CDR3 identification, clonotype clustering and error correction used MiTCR with a Q25 quality threshold and the strictest error-elimination algorithm. A nonparametric unseen species model using Euler transformation provided a lower-bound estimate of total TCR beta diversity. TCRdb took the public reads, trimmed them with fastp at Q25, ran MiXCR for clone calling and kept in-frame beta chains. Rows matching on CDR3 protein sequence are summarized as one entry with the most common DNA and genes. TCRdb's processing, not the study's, gives the V and J calls here. Counted in this sample were about 680,000 distinct CDR3 sequences; around 45% of them appeared once. The biggest ten clones account for roughly 31% of the sample.

Trimming takes 0 bases from V and 1 base from J, and the germline ends sit 8 bases apart. The CDR3 runs 15 residues from the cysteine to the phenylalanine. The kept DNA is CDR3 alone, 45 bases in frame from the first base. The germline V gene supplies CDR1 SGHRS and CDR2 YFSETQ. Overall study results and their limits: Observed TCR beta diversity correlated strongly with the percentage of naive T cells measured by flow cytometry. Donor CMV infection status was unknown, potentially confounding age-related changes in expanded clonotypes. Compared with the aged group, the long-lived group had more naive CD4+ T cells, fewer expanded clones and increased TCR diversity, suggesting age selection. Estimates of total diversity based on one million sequenced T cells were considered lower bounds and underestimates. As age increased, observed TCR beta diversity per million T cells dropped in a roughly linear way, and a significant reduction was already evident by age around 41. Because profiling used bulk unsorted PBMCs, naive and antigen-experienced compartments could not be compared conclusively.

The sequence links TRBV5-1 to TRBJ2-1; the D gene lacks a confident call. The clonotype comes from a woman aged 55 to 70 in good health. The sample consisted of blood. The nucleotides read TGCGCCAGCAGCTTGGATAGATTATCCTACAATGAGCAGTTCTTC. Its protein is CASSLDRLSYNEQFF.